The rows below give T cell receptor beta chains drawn from one sample of a study of T-cell memory formation after mild COVID-19. In TCRdb, the 5' RACE reads were re-called with MiXCR into one record per CDR3 protein. The data contain hundreds of thousands of distinct CDR3 sequences, 25% to 30% of them singletons. The source material was PBMCs or a T cell subset sorted from them (not recorded which). The source of these receptors is an adult woman who had mild COVID-19 (a few samples of this study predate the infection). Cell type and time point are not known. Both conserved end residues are part of each CDR3. D genes are given only for firm matches. Not all rows give a size; the values are once, few, many and, for expanded clones, a class.

V	size	J	length	D	DNA	CDR3
TRBV7-2	-	TRBJ2-1	13	-	TGTGCCAGCAGCTTACTTTCCACCAATGAGCAGTTCTTC	CASSLLSTNEQFF
TRBV7-9	-	TRBJ1-1	15	-	TGTGCCAGCAGCTTCTTAGCAGGACCAGGGACTGAAGCTTTCTTT	CASSFLAGPGTEAFF
TRBV27	few	TRBJ2-3	14	TRBD2	TGTGCCAGCAGCTCCGGGACTAGCGGGTTGACGCAGTATTTT	CASSSGTSGLTQYF
TRBV12-3/TRBV12-4	few	TRBJ2-4	13	TRBD2	TGTGCCAGCAGTTACGGGGGGTTAAACATTCAGTACTTC	CASSYGGLNIQYF
TRBV6-1	-	TRBJ1-5	15	-	TGTGCCAGCCTTAGACAGCCTGCAACGAATCAGCCCCAGCATTTT	CASLRQPATNQPQHF
TRBV6-1	-	TRBJ2-1	14	-	TGTGCCAGCAGTGAACAACCGGGAATGGGTGAGCAGTTCTTC	CASSEQPGMGEQFF
TRBV7-2	few	TRBJ2-1	16	TRBD2	TGTGCCAGCAGCTTAGATGGGACTAGCGGGTGGAATGAGCAGTTCTTC	CASSLDGTSGWNEQFF
TRBV7-2	-	TRBJ2-1	17	TRBD2	TGTGCCAGCAGCGGACTAGCGGGGGGACTCTCCTACAATGAGCAGTTCTTC	CASSGLAGGLSYNEQFF
TRBV25-1	many	TRBJ2-5	15	-	TGTGCCAGCAGCCCAGTCGGCCCCCATAGTGGGACCCAGTACTTC	CASSPVGPHSGTQYF
TRBV15	-	TRBJ2-1	13	TRBD2	TGTGCCACGGGCGGGAGGATTTACAATGAGCAGTTCTTC	CATGGRIYNEQFF
TRBV11-2	few	TRBJ2-1	15	TRBD2	TGTGCCAGCAGTACCGGGGGGTTCCACTACAATGAGCAGTTCTTC	CASSTGGFHYNEQFF
TRBV15	few	TRBJ2-7	14	-	TGTGCCACCAGCAGAGCCCGGACAGTAACCGAGCAGTACTTC	CATSRARTVTEQYF
TRBV12-3/TRBV12-4	-	TRBJ2-1	18	TRBD2	TGTGCCAGCAGTTTCCGGTCCCTAGCGGGGGCGACCTACAATGAGCAGTTCTTC	CASSFRSLAGATYNEQFF
TRBV12-3/TRBV12-4	-	TRBJ2-7	16	TRBD1	TGTGCCAGCAGTGTCCTCCCCCGGGACAGGGAATACGAGCAGTACTTC	CASSVLPRDREYEQYF
TRBV12-3/TRBV12-4	-	TRBJ2-7	14	-	TGTGCCAGCAGTCCGGAGGGGGGAGTGTACGAGCAGTACTTC	CASSPEGGVYEQYF